This T cell receptor beta chain is from a study of blood T cell repertoires in COVID-19. Study-wide background: There were acute and convalescent COVID-19 samples, and they came from the United States, Italy and Spain. Sources were T cells, B-cell-depleted T cells, or PBMCs; the material itself was cDNA or gDNA.

The CDR3 covers 14 residues. Germline V gene lookup returns CDR1 MDHEN and CDR2 SYDVKM. Trimming pared 1 base from V and 6 bases from J, leaving 12 bases between. Profiling relied on immunoSEQ multiplex PCR, and the TCRdb table lists in-frame clones only, not all of them. The data show 200,000 to 250,000 clones, 88% seen once. This study enrolled people aged roughly 18 to 90 from about two dozen US geographic areas. Researchers sorted participants into cohorts using their self-reported clinical history. Sequencing was performed on PBMCs or T cells enriched from blood (not recorded which). The receptor was derived from a woman in her fifties or sixties with acute COVID-19. The genes are TRBV28 and TRBJ1-2, with a tentative D call TRBD1 (5 bases). DNA of the CDR3: TGTGCCAGCAGTTTATTAGTCGGAGGGGATGGCTACACCTTC. Translating it yields CASSLLVGGDGYTF.